This T cell receptor (beta chain) is from a study of T cell responses to AZD1222 COVID-19 vaccine. Whole-study results and caveats: Unmutated variant regions are reportedly the target of nearly half of TCRs that are spike-specific. The donor cohort was predominantly white British with a female majority, and clonal diversity may have been underestimated.

This table comes from immunoSEQ multiplex PCR, and its TCRdb copy is limited to in-frame clones, with some not included. The top ten hold approximately 5.9% of the sample, which has 100,000 to 150,000 clones, roughly 84% seen once. The ends lost 1 base at V and 6 bases at J; junction bases unmatched: 4. CDR1 SNHLY and CDR2 FYNNEI come from the germline V gene. The CDR3 extends over 16 amino acids. A note on this clone: Its target is unknown.

The sequences come from peripheral blood, collected on day 0 of AZD1222 vaccination. The sequence was obtained from an adult in good health. V and J are TRBV2 and TRBJ1-6; TRBD1 matches 9 bases. CDR3 bases: TGTGCCAGCAGTGAAGACAGGGGGCAAGGTAATTCACCCCTCCACTTT. It translates to CASSEDRGQGNSPLHF.